The present T cell receptor (beta chain) was sequenced within a study of T cell repertoires in cytomegalovirus infection. Turning to the study itself: The authors relied on CMV epitopes, both recently identified HLA-C-restricted and well-studied HLA-B-restricted. CMV infection plus the matching HLA type was flagged by public TCR beta signatures. Study observations and caveats: The study identified carriers of CMV plus the relevant HLA from cumulative public TCR beta family frequency. CMV-specific HLA-C-restricted TCR beta clonotypes dominated the ex vivo response.

Germline values: CDR1 MDHEN, CDR2 SYDVKM. With V trimmed by 4 bases and J by 0 bases, 12 bases remained unmatched. There are 17 residues in the CDR3. As regards this clonotype: The antigen is undetermined.

A single record per CDR3 protein comes from TCRdb applying MiXCR to the reads. The sample shows more than 250,000 distinct CDR3 sequences, approximately 25% of them seen only once. The source material was cultured PBMCs, sampled from culture after CMV antigen stimulation. The clonotype originates from a human donor in good health (CMV status not recorded). Some clones in this sample may be carry-over from other donors' samples. The rearrangement joins TRBV28 to TRBJ2-7; 7 bases fit TRBD2. The CDR3 sequence is CASSSFYASGVSYEQYF. As DNA, the CDR3 is TGTGCCAGCAGTTCCTTCTATGCTAGCGGTGTCTCCTACGAGCAGTACTTC.